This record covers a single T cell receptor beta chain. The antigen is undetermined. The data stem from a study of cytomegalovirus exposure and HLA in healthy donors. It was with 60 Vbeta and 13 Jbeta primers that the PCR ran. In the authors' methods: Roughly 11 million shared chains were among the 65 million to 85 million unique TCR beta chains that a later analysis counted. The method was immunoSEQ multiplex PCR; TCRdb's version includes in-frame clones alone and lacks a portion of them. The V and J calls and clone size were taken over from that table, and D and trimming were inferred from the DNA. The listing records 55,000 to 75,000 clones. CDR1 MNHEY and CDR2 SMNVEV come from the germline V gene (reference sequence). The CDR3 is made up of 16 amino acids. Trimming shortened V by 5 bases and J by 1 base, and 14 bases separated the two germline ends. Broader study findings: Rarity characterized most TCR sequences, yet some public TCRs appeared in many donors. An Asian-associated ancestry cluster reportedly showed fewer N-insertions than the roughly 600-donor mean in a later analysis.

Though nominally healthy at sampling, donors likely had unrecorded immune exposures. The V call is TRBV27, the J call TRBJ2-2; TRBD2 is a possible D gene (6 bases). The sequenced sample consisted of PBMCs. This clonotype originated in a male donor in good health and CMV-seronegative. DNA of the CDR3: TGTGCCAGCAGTCCCTGGGGTAGCGGGAACACCGGGGAGCTGTTTTTT. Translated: CASSPWGSGNTGELFF.